A selection of T cell receptor beta chains follows, all from one sample in a study of shared clonotypes between healthy human individuals. This table comes from immunoSEQ multiplex PCR, and its TCRdb copy is limited to in-frame clones, with some not included. The repertoire has nearly 1 million clones, more than 75% of them found once; the top ten carry about 1.5%. The sequenced sample consisted of memory CD4+ T cells sorted from blood. The receptor source for this set is a man aged 18-30 years in good health. The CDR3 runs from the conserved cysteine through the conserved F or W. Each record gives: D gene, CDR3 length, V gene, clone size, J gene, CDR3 DNA, CDR3 protein. A D gene is named only where the DNA matches it firmly. Size is omitted from some rows. Given values are once, few, many or a class for expanded clones.

NA	15	TRBV11-2	NA	TRBJ2-7	TGTGCCAGCAGCTTAGAGCGACAGCGCGTCTACGAGCAGTACTTC	CASSLERQRVYEQYF
NA	14	TRBV30	few	TRBJ2-3	TGTGCCTGGCACGTTTGGGGGGGCACAGATACGCAGTATTTT	CAWHVWGGTDTQYF
NA	16	TRBV4-1	NA	TRBJ1-5	TGCGCCAGCAGCCAAGATGGGGGTGGAGTCTATCAGCCCCAGCATTTT	CASSQDGGGVYQPQHF
NA	16	TRBV6-6	NA	TRBJ1-3	TGTGCCAGCAGTTCCGGGACTCTAAGCTCTGGAAACACCATATATTTT	CASSSGTLSSGNTIYF
NA	15	TRBV9	NA	TRBJ1-6	TGTGCCAGCAGCGCCCGAACGGACTATAATTCACCCCTCCACTTT	CASSARTDYNSPLHF
NA	14	TRBV19	NA	TRBJ2-7	TGTGCCAGTATGCCGACCCGTGGTCCCTACGAGCAGTACTTC	CASMPTRGPYEQYF
NA	16	TRBV30	NA	TRBJ1-4	TGTGCCTGGAGCGAATCCTCCAGGGCCCTTGGTGAAAAACTGTTTTTT	CAWSESSRALGEKLFF
NA	16	TRBV6-1	few	TRBJ1-2	TGTGCCAGCAGTGAATTGGGCCAGGGGTTGGACTATGGCTACACCTTC	CASSELGQGLDYGYTF
TRBD1	14	TRBV30	NA	TRBJ1-4	TGTGCCTGGAGTGGGGACAGGGTTAATGAAAAACTGTTTTTT	CAWSGDRVNEKLFF
NA	14	TRBV29-1	NA	TRBJ2-3	TGCAGCGTTGAAGAGGGGATACCCACAGATACGCAGTATTTT	CSVEEGIPTDTQYF
TRBD2	16	TRBV13	NA	TRBJ2-1	TGTGCCAGCAGCGCCCTCTGGCGGGAGGTGTACAATGAGCAGTTCTTC	CASSALWREVYNEQFF
NA	13	TRBV27	NA	TRBJ1-2	TGTGCCAGCAGTTTATTGGGGGCTGGAGGCTACACCTTC	CASSLLGAGGYTF
NA	15	TRBV7-2	NA	TRBJ2-3	TGTGCCAGCAGCGAGGGGGTTGTGGGCACAGATACGCAGTATTTT	CASSEGVVGTDTQYF
TRBD2	16	TRBV4-1	NA	TRBJ2-1	TGTGCCAGCAGCCAAGGCTTCAGCGGGGGGGCCGATGAGCAGTTCTTC	CASSQGFSGGADEQFF
TRBD2	14	TRBV10-1	once	TRBJ2-3	TGCGCCAGCAGTGGACTAGCAGAAGGAGATACGCAGTATTTT	CASSGLAEGDTQYF
NA	15	TRBV4-1	once	TRBJ1-1	TGCGCCAGCAGCCAAGACAGGGGTAGAGTCACTGAAGCTTTCTTT	CASSQDRGRVTEAFF
NA	13	TRBV7-2	few	TRBJ2-1	TGTGCCAGCGGGACTCCGTCCAACAATGAGCAGTTCTTC	CASGTPSNNEQFF
TRBD2	15	TRBV7-2	NA	TRBJ2-7	TGTGCCAGCAGCCTTAGCGGGAGGGCCTTCTACGAGCAGTACTTC	CASSLSGRAFYEQYF
NA	14	TRBV28	NA	TRBJ1-4	TGTGCCAGCAGTTTCGGACCGCGGGGAGAAAAACTGTTTTTT	CASSFGPRGEKLFF
TRBD1	13	TRBV5-4	NA	TRBJ1-6	TGTGCCAGCAGCCCGGACAGGGCTTCACCCCTCCACTTT	CASSPDRASPLHF
TRBD2	14	TRBV28	NA	TRBJ2-2	TGTGCCAGCAGTTGGCTAGCGGGCACCGGGGAGCTGTTTTTT	CASSWLAGTGELFF
NA	15	TRBV18	NA	TRBJ2-1	TGTGCCAGCTCACCACCGAAACACTCCTACAATGAGCAGTTCTTC	CASSPPKHSYNEQFF
NA	13	TRBV4-3	NA	TRBJ2-1	TGCGCCAGCAGCCAAGTAACAGGGACTTTACGTTTCTTC	CASSQVTGTLRFF
NA	13	TRBV6-6	NA	TRBJ1-5	TGTGCCAGCCAAGGGGGGGAGCGTCAGCCCCAGCATTTT	CASQGGERQPQHF
NA	15	TRBV21-1	NA	TRBJ2-7	TGTGCCAGCAGCAAAAGAGGATGGTGGGGTTCCGAGCAGTACTTC	CASSKRGWWGSEQYF
NA	16	TRBV6-6	once	TRBJ2-1	TGTGCCAGCAGCCTTTATGTTTCGAAAACCTACAATGAGCAGTTCTTC	CASSLYVSKTYNEQFF
NA	14	TRBV5-1	few	TRBJ2-7	TGCGCCAGCAGCCTGGGGTCGGGGGCTTACGAGCAGTACTTC	CASSLGSGAYEQYF
NA	15	TRBV5-1	NA	TRBJ2-5	TGCGCCAGCAGCTTGCGAGCAGGGACTCAAGAGACCCAGTACTTC	CASSLRAGTQETQYF
NA	17	TRBV6-1	many	TRBJ2-1	TGTGCCAGCAGTGGTAGGGCGGGGCGGACGGGTGTCAATGAGCAGTTCTTC	CASSGRAGRTGVNEQFF
NA	18	TRBV10-3	NA	TRBJ1-1	TGTGCCAACTTTCTTTTGACAGGCCTGTATACCTGGAACACTGAAGCTTTCTTT	CANFLLTGLYTWNTEAFF
NA	14	TRBV19	NA	TRBJ2-3	TGTGCCAGTAGTCTCCGGTTTCAGGCAGATACGCAGTATTTT	CASSLRFQADTQYF
NA	16	TRBV7-2	NA	TRBJ2-2	TGTGCCAGCAGCTTAGCAGTCACCCAGAACACCGGGGAGCTGTTTTTT	CASSLAVTQNTGELFF
NA	15	TRBV6-1	NA	TRBJ2-7	TGTGCCAGCAGTGATGAGTCAGGGGGGCTCTACGAGCAGTACTTC	CASSDESGGLYEQYF
NA	15	TRBV15	few	TRBJ2-7	TGTGCCACCAGCAGAGACAGCCCTAGCTCCTACGAGCAGTACTTC	CATSRDSPSSYEQYF
NA	15	TRBV4-2	NA	TRBJ2-7	TGTGCCAGCAGCCAAGATCGGGACACCTTCTACGAGCAGTACTTC	CASSQDRDTFYEQYF
NA	14	TRBV6-1	NA	TRBJ2-7	TGTGCCAGCAGTGGGGATGACAGAGCCTACGAGCAGTACTTC	CASSGDDRAYEQYF
NA	12	TRBV25-1	NA	TRBJ2-7	TGTGCCAGCAGCCGGAACGGGGTGGAGCAGTACTTC	CASSRNGVEQYF
NA	13	TRBV27	NA	TRBJ1-1	TGTGCCAGCAGTTTATTTGGACAAAATGAAGCTTTCTTT	CASSLFGQNEAFF
TRBD1	15	TRBV7-9	NA	TRBJ2-7	TGTGCCAGCAGCCTCGGGACAGGGAAGGCCTACGAGCAGTACTTC	CASSLGTGKAYEQYF
NA	14	TRBV6-5	NA	TRBJ2-5	TGTGCCAGCAGTTACGGCCCCAGGCAAGAGACCCAGTACTTC	CASSYGPRQETQYF
NA	14	TRBV18	once	TRBJ2-3	TGTGCCAGCTCACCACCGAGTCATCGAGATACGCAGTATTTT	CASSPPSHRDTQYF
TRBD1	14	TRBV2	NA	TRBJ1-5	TGTGCCGGGGGGACAGGGAAGGGTAATCAGCCCCAGCATTTT	CAGGTGKGNQPQHF
NA	15	TRBV5-1	few	TRBJ2-7	TGCGCCAGCAGCCCCACCCAGGGCCAATCCCTCGAGCAGTACTTC	CASSPTQGQSLEQYF
NA	14	TRBV30	NA	TRBJ2-5	TGTGCCTGGAGTGTAACCGGGTCTGACGAGACCCAGTACTTC	CAWSVTGSDETQYF
TRBD2	16	TRBV4-1	NA	TRBJ2-1	TGCGCCAGCAGCCAAGTGGCTAGCGGAAAAGGGAATGAGCAGTTCTTC	CASSQVASGKGNEQFF
NA	13	TRBV5-3	once	TRBJ1-1	TGTGCCAGAAGCAGAACAGGACCCACTGAAGCTTTCTTT	CARSRTGPTEAFF
TRBD1	15	TRBV11-3	NA	TRBJ2-3	TGTGCCAGCAGCACGGACAGGGGGAACACAGATACGCAGTATTTT	CASSTDRGNTDTQYF
NA	14	TRBV5-4	NA	TRBJ2-7	TGTGCCAGCAGCCCAGGGGCGGAGGGTTACGAGCAGTACTTC	CASSPGAEGYEQYF
TRBD1	16	TRBV4-3	NA	TRBJ1-2	TGCGCCAGCAGCCAAGACCGTTCAGGGGGCTGGTATGGCTACACCTTC	CASSQDRSGGWYGYTF
TRBD1	15	TRBV5-6	NA	TRBJ2-3	TGTGCCAGCAGCAAAAGACAGGGGCGAAAAGATACGCAGTATTTT	CASSKRQGRKDTQYF
NA	14	TRBV29-1	NA	TRBJ1-2	TGCAGCGTTTCCGAGGTGGGGGACCGTTATGGCTACACCTTC	CSVSEVGDRYGYTF
TRBD1	15	TRBV19	few	TRBJ1-2	TGTGCCAGTAGTATGGCGACAGGGGGCGACGGCGGCTACACCTTC	CASSMATGGDGGYTF
NA	12	TRBV5-5	NA	TRBJ1-2	TGTGCCAGCAGCTTGGTTACGGATGGCTACACCTTC	CASSLVTDGYTF
TRBD1	14	TRBV2	NA	TRBJ2-7	TGTGCCAGCAGTGATGCTTTCAGGGGGTACGAGCAGTACTTC	CASSDAFRGYEQYF
NA	14	TRBV11-2	once	TRBJ2-1	TGTGCCAGCAGTTTCACAAGGGGGAGGTATGAGCAGTTCTTC	CASSFTRGRYEQFF
NA	14	TRBV6-5	NA	TRBJ1-2	TGTGCCAGCAGTTTGGACAGTAACCTCCGGGGCTACACCTTC	CASSLDSNLRGYTF
NA	12	TRBV6-1	NA	TRBJ1-2	TGTGCCAGCAGTGGCAGGGCGGATGGCTACACCTTC	CASSGRADGYTF
NA	13	TRBV5-6	NA	TRBJ2-3	NA	CASSFSGPDTQYF
NA	15	TRBV5-6	NA	TRBJ2-1	TGTGCCAGCAGCCGGAGGGTTAGCTCCTACAATGAGCAGTTCTTC	CASSRRVSSYNEQFF